This TCR beta chain was captured by sequencing in a study of Ad26.COV2.S vaccination and SARS-CoV-2 variants. The overall study: It was the COV1001 Ad26.COV2.S trial arm that included the donor. Study-level results: People given the vaccine had a wider spike-specific TCR breadth than placebo recipients did. Non-spike TCR breadth did not differ much between vaccine and placebo recipients.

This CDR3 has 14 residues. The germline V gene encodes CDR1 SGDLS and CDR2 YYNGEE. The V gene lost 4 bases and the J gene lost 8 bases, with 16 bases spanning the gap. About this clone itself: Its specificity is not known.

Treatment defined: some 19 received Ad26.COV2.S at low or high dose, single or two shots; roughly 5 received placebo; per-sample allocation not given. Each sample was drawn 63 days after the first injection (of vaccine or placebo). Recruitment in Boston yielded a donor of adult age, 18-55 years. Sequenced by immunoSEQ multiplex PCR; TCRdb stores in-frame clones only, minus some. Altogether about 350,000 clones are present, 80% to 90% being singletons, with the ten largest covering approximately 5%. The sequences come from peripheral blood, collected in a trial of Ad26.COV2.S vaccine versus placebo. This receptor was taken from a person aged 18-65 years who received the Ad26.COV2.S COVID-19 vaccine or a placebo. The chain employs TRBV9 and TRBJ2-1; D assignment may be TRBD1 or TRBD2 (6 bases each). The DNA for the CDR3 is TGTGCCAGCAGCTTGAGGGGGGCGACTGATGAGCAGTTCTTC. Protein sequence: CASSLRGATDEQFF.